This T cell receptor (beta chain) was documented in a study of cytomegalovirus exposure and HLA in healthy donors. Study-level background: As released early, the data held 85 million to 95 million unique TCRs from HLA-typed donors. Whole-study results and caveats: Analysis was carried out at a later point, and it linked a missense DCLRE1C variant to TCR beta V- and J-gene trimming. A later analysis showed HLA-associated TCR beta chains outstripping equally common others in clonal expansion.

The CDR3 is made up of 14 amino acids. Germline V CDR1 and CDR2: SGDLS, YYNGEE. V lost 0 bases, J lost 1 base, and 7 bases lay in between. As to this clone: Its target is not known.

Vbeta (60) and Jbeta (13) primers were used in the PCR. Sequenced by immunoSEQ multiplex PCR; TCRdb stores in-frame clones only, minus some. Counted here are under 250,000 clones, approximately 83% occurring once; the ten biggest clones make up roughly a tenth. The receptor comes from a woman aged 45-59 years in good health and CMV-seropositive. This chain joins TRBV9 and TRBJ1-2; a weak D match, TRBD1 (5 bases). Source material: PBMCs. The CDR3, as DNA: TGTGCCAGCAGCGTAGACAGGAGTAACTATGGCTACACCTTC. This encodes CASSVDRSNYGYTF.